The next 19 T cell receptor beta chains were all read from a single sample in a study of control samples from healthy donors and cancer patients. Assay: immunoSEQ multiplex PCR; the TCRdb copy retains only in-frame clones and omits some. Of about 160,000 clones in the sample, just under 95% were seen once. The sequenced sample was blood. The receptor set was obtained from an older woman in good health.

V gene TRBV2 combines with J gene TRBJ1-2; maybe TRBD1 (6 bases). Germline V gene data show CDR1 as SNHLY and CDR2 as FYNNEI. V was clipped by 6 bases and J by 4 bases, with 9 bases between them. The CDR3 runs to 12 residues. For the CDR3, the DNA is TGTGCCAGCAGGAGAGGGGGCTATGGCTACACCTTC. Its protein product is CASRRGGYGYTF.

This rearrangement joins TRBV11-2 to TRBJ1-2; TRBD1 matches 8 bases. After removal of 3 bases from V and 4 bases from J, the junction contained 13 bases not matched to a gene. This CDR3 contains 17 residues. From germline, CDR1 is SGHAT and CDR2 FQNNGV. The CDR3 DNA sequence: TGTGCCAGCAGCTTGAGACAGGGGACGAACCCTCGCTATGGCTACACCTTC. Residues: CASSLRQGTNPRYGYTF. Based on the CDR3 plus reference TRBV11-2 and TRBJ1-2, the full variable domain is EAGVAQSPRYKIIEKRQSVAFWCNPISGHATLYWYQQILGQGPKLLIQFQNNGVVDDSQLPKDRFSAERLKGVDSTLKIQPAKLEDSAVYLCASSLRQGTNPRYGYTFGSGTRLTVV.

The rearrangement joins TRBV29-1 to TRBJ2-3; no definite D call. This CDR3 contains 12 residues. From germline, CDR1 is SQVTM and CDR2 ANQGSEA. V lost 4 bases and J lost 8, with 13 bases in between. The CDR3 spells CSVGTDLFTQYF. The CDR3 DNA sequence: TGCAGCGTTGGGACGGACCTCTTTACGCAGTATTTT.

This chain links TRBV19 with TRBJ1-2; D gene uncertain. The CDR3 consists of 14 residues. CDR1 is LNHDA, CDR2 SQIVND, per germline (reference sequence). Trimming pared 6 bases from V and 3 bases from J, leaving 14 bases between. As DNA, the CDR3 is TGTGCCAGTAGGGAGATTGGCAGGCACTATGGCTACACCTTC. Protein sequence: CASREIGRHYGYTF.

This rearrangement joins TRBV5-1 to TRBJ2-7; 7 positions match TRBD1. J gave up 4 bases and V 1 base, and 8 bases lay outside the gene matches. Germline V gene data show CDR1 as SGHRS and CDR2 as YFSETQ. This CDR3 comprises 15 residues. In DNA form, the CDR3 reads TGCGCCAGCAGCTTGCGACAGGGTTTAACATACGAGCAGTACTTC. Its translation is CASSLRQGLTYEQYF.

This chain uses TRBV2 with TRBJ1-5; tentatively, D is TRBD1 (6 bases). CDR3 size: 16 residues. Per germline, CDR1 SNHLY and CDR2 FYNNEI. V was shortened by 6 bases and J by 1 base, with 16 bases between the two germline ends. The CDR3 reads CASRPGATRSNQPQHF. CDR3 bases: TGTGCCAGCAGACCAGGGGCCACTCGGAGCAATCAGCCCCAGCATTTT. The full variable domain, completed using reference TRBV2 and TRBJ1-5, is EPEVTQTPSHQVTQMGQEVILRCVPISNHLYFYWYRQILGQKVEFLVSFYNNEISEKSEIFDDQFSVERPDGSNFTLKIRSTKLEDSAMYFCASRPGATRSNQPQHFGDGTRLSIL.

In DNA form, the CDR3 reads TGTGCCAGCAGCAAAGTTGGGGGGCATAACCCTGAAGCTTTCTTT. It yields the protein CASSKVGGHNPEAFF. The chain joins TRBV21-1 to TRBJ1-1. TRBV21-1 is flagged as a pseudogene. The length of the CDR3 is 15 residues.

CDR3 DNA: TGCGCCAGCAGCTTAGGAGGACAGGACTATGGCTACACCTTC. It yields the protein CASSLGGQDYGYTF. The V call is TRBV5-1, the J call TRBJ1-2; 7 bases are shared with TRBD1. V was clipped by 2 bases and J by 3 bases; unmatched bases: 4. The CDR3 extends over 14 amino acids. Germline V gene sequence: CDR1 SGHRS, CDR2 YFSETQ.

The chain joins TRBV6-1 to TRBJ1-1; possibly TRBD1 for D (5 bases). Looked up from germline, CDR1 is MNHNS and CDR2 is SASEGT. The CDR3 length is 16 residues. V lost 1 base, J lost 11 bases, and 23 bases lay in between. CDR3 DNA sequence: TGTGCCAGCAGTGAAGGTAGTGGTTGGGACGAATACCGCGCTTTCTTT. The encoded protein is CASSEGSGWDEYRAFF.

This clone has just a few counts. The chain recombines TRBV4-2 with TRBJ2-6; no reliable D call. V was clipped by 1 base and J by 1 base, with 11 bases between them. Germline CDR1 LGHNA, CDR2 YNFKEQ. The CDR3 has 17 residues. This CDR3 is CASSQGNRRSGANVLTF. The CDR3 DNA reads TGTGCCAGCAGCCAAGGGAATCGAAGGTCTGGGGCCAACGTCCTGACTTTC.

Regarding this clone: The CDR3 ends on some other residue instead of the conserved phenylalanine or tryptophan, so this is likely a read error. The DNA is omitted, as the CDR3 cannot be located on it reliably, and the CDR3 follows TCRdb's listing. The chain joins TRBV21-1 to TRBJ1-1. TRBV21-1 has pseudogene status. The CDR3 extends over 10 residues, inclusive of both ends. This chain's CDR3 is CASSKGADSG.

This CDR3 reads CASSISRTEAFF. The CDR3 DNA reads TGTGCCAGTAGTATCTCTCGCACTGAAGCTTTCTTT. This sequence joins TRBV19 and TRBJ1-1, with D unresolved. The V and J ends lost 3 bases and 4 bases respectively, with 6 bases between them. The CDR3 has 12 amino acids. The germline V gene has CDR1 LNHDA and CDR2 SQIVND (reference sequence).

V gene TRBV18 combines with J gene TRBJ2-5; D not resolved. Germline V gene data show CDR1 as KGHSH and CDR2 as LQKENI. The CDR3 loop spans 14 amino acids. V was trimmed by 0 bases and J by 2 bases, leaving 7 bases between them. The CDR3 spells CASSPPTQQETQYF. The CDR3 nucleotides are TGTGCCAGCTCACCACCAACCCAACAAGAGACCCAGTACTTC.

In this sample, this clone turned up once. The V call is TRBV9, the J call TRBJ1-1; 7 bases match TRBD1. This CDR3 has 17 residues. V lost 0 bases, J lost 4 bases, and 12 bases stayed unmatched. Germline CDR1 and CDR2: SGDLS and YYNGEE. Here the CDR3 DNA reads TGTGCCAGCAGCGTAGCTACGGGGGCAGGGGGAGGCACTGAAGCTTTCTTT. Translation: CASSVATGAGGGTEAFF.

This chain connects TRBV7-9 to TRBJ1-4; D is possibly TRBD1 (5 bases). Germline loops: CDR1 SEHNR, CDR2 FQNEAQ (reference sequence). Trimming left V 6 bases short and J 4 bases short, with 15 bases between. This CDR3 has 15 residues. The chain's CDR3 is CASRSGTYNNEKLFF. DNA for the CDR3: TGTGCCAGCAGGAGTGGGACGTACAATAATGAAAAACTGTTTTTT.

The rearrangement uses TRBV11-3 and TRBJ2-1; D is unclear. The V gene's germline CDR1 is SGHNT and CDR2 YENEEA. V lost 5 bases to trimming and J lost 1 base, with 9 bases between them. The length of the CDR3 is 14 residues. In nucleotides, the CDR3 is TGTGCCAGCAGCCCCGGGTTTTCCTACAATGAGCAGTTCTTC. This sequence encodes CASSPGFSYNEQFF.

The chain couples TRBV6-5 to TRBJ1-1; D might be TRBD1 (5 bases). Germline V gene sequence: CDR1 MNHEY, CDR2 SVGAGI. This CDR3 comprises 15 residues. Trimming took off 2 bases at V and 4 bases at J, with 14 bases between the two ends. CDR3 bases: TGTGCCAGCAGTTACGGGAGAGGGGCTGTCACTGAAGCTTTCTTT. Its translation: CASSYGRGAVTEAFF.

The chain couples TRBV7-8 to TRBJ1-4, with a possible D match to TRBD1 (5 bases). V lost 1 base to trimming and J lost 4 bases, with 7 bases between them. Per the germline V gene, CDR1 is SGHVS and CDR2 is FQNEAQ. The CDR3 extends over 14 amino acids. The CDR3 DNA reads TGTGCCAGCAGCTTAGGACAGAATAATGAAAAACTGTTTTTT. This gives the protein CASSLGQNNEKLFF.

This rearrangement joins TRBV18 to TRBJ2-2, with a possible D match to TRBD1 (6 bases). Trimming left V 2 bases short and J 5 bases short, with 15 bases between. Germline loops: CDR1 KGHSH, CDR2 LQKENI. The CDR3 runs 16 residues. The CDR3 DNA reads as TGTGCCAGCTCACCATTCCGGCGGACAGAGACCGGGGAGCTGTTTTTT. Its protein is CASSPFRRTETGELFF.